This T cell receptor beta chain originates from a study of vaccination effects on CD4 cells after COVID-19. In the study overall: There were two convalescent patients who gave samples 16 days and one week before vaccination.

TCRdb's table, derived via immunoSEQ multiplex PCR, lists solely in-frame clones and lacks some. Among more than 20,000 clones listed, about 76% were seen once. General observations from the study: The authors studied few convalescent patients and collected no early post-infection timepoints.

This clone has just a few counts. Its cognate antigen is unknown. ViraFEST used viral peptide pools to expand antigen-specific CD4+ T cells before sequencing. On roughly day 10 of culture, CD4+ T cells were separated out. The person acquired a PCR-confirmed SARS-CoV-2 infection between March and December 2020. Wells containing a few million PBMC each were cultured with about 9.4 IU/ml IL-2 and approximately 10 ug/ml peptides. The specimen was CD4+ T cells from PBMCs cultured with HCoV-NL63 spike peptides, collected before COVID-19 vaccination. The clonotype originates from a human donor who had a prior SARS-CoV-2 infection.

CDR3 sequence (DNA): TGTGCCAGCAGCCAACATAGACTAGCGGACAATGAGCAGTTCTTC. Translating it yields CASSQHRLADNEQFF. The V and J genes are TRBV16 and TRBJ2-1, with 9 bases aligning to TRBD2. Germline V gives CDR1 KGHSY, CDR2 FQNENV. CDR3 size: 15 residues. The junction had 4 bases not matched to a gene; V was cut back by 2 bases and J by 5 bases.